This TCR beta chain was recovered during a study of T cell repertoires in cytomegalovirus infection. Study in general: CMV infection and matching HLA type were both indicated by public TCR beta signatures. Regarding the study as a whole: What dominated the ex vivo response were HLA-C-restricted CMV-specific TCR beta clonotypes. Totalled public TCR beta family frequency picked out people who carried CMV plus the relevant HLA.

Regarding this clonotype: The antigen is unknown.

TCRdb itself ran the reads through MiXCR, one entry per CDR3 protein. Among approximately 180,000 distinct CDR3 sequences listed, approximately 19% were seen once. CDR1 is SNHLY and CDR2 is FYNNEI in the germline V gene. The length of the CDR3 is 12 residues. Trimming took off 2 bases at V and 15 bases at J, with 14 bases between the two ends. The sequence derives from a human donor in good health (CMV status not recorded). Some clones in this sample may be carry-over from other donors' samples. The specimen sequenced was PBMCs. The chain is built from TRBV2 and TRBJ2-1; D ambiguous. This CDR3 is CASSEFAPSGFF. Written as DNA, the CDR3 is TGTGCCAGCAGTGAATTCGCCCCCTCGGGGTTCTTC.